This entry describes one T cell receptor beta chain. Antigen specificity is unknown. This sample is part of a study of T cell responses to AZD1222 COVID-19 vaccine. Study-wide results and limits: Donor demographics were predominantly white British with a female majority; clonal diversity may be underestimated. There were vaccine-associated CD4 TCRs across spike, dominant at 160-218 and 743-854.

Germline CDR1 is KGHSH and CDR2 is LQKENI. CDR3 length equals 16 residues. The germline V and J ends were trimmed by 3 bases and 0 bases, with 14 bases remaining between them. Produced via immunoSEQ multiplex PCR; TCRdb's table is partial and in-frame only. Of about 150,000 clones in the sample, roughly 90% were seen once. V and J are TRBV18 and TRBJ1-1; the D gene is possibly TRBD1 (6 bases). This sequence was found in an adult who received the AZD1222 COVID-19 vaccine. Sequenced material: peripheral blood, taken 28 days after the second AZD1222 dose. CDR3 sequence: CASSPDSLLMNTEAFF. The DNA of the CDR3 is TGTGCCAGCTCACCGGACAGCCTTCTCATGAACACTGAAGCTTTCTTT.